This T cell receptor beta chain was observed in a study of shared clonotypes between healthy human individuals. The ends lost 4 bases at V and 7 bases at J; junction bases unmatched: 6. CDR3 size: 14 residues. CDR1 and CDR2 (germline): WSHSY, SAAADI. This clone was found once. Assay runs were performed at deep level. Profiling relied on immunoSEQ multiplex PCR, and the TCRdb table lists in-frame clones only, not all of them. The repertoire includes over a million clones, 95% to 99% of them detected once, and roughly 0.45% sits in the top ten. The specimen sequenced was naive CD4+ T cells sorted from blood. Subset meaning: CD45RA+ positively selected. This receptor was taken from a young man in good health. V gene TRBV10-2 combines with J gene TRBJ1-3; 8 positions match TRBD1. The CDR3, as DNA: TGCGCCAGCAGTGTGGACAGGGTTCTGAACACCATATATTTT. Its protein product is CASSVDRVLNTIYF.